Below, 20 T cell receptor beta chains from the same sample are listed, as sequenced in a study of T-cell memory formation after mild COVID-19 (dated by TCRdb to about 2021). Library preparation used 5' RACE. The reads were generated on an Illumina NovaSeq 6000. TCRdb trimmed the raw reads at Q25, called clones with MiXCR and kept productive beta chains. Every CDR3 protein is listed once, alongside the most common genes and DNA of its rows. The sample contains roughly 280,000 distinct CDR3 sequences, about 17% of them found a single time. Jointly, the top ten make up around a fifth of the sample. The sequencing input was PBMCs or a T cell subset sorted from them (not recorded which). These receptors originate from a man between 18 and 29 years old who had mild COVID-19 (a few samples of this study predate the infection). The sample titles of this study are shuffled in the database, so cell type and time point are left out; the donor was told from shared clones.

V is TRBV20-1 and J is TRBJ2-7; D is unclear. The CDR3 length is 13 residues. The germline gives CDR1 DFQATT, CDR2 SNEGSKA (reference sequence). Trimming removed 4 bases from V and 6 bases from J, with 16 bases in between. The CDR3 nucleotides are TGCAGTGCTAACGTCCCCCGGTCGGTCGAGCAGTACGTC. Protein sequence: CSANVPRSVEQYV.

The sample holds many counts of this clonotype. The V gene is TRBV12-3 or TRBV12-4, the J gene TRBJ1-5, with D perhaps TRBD1 (5 bases). This CDR3 contains 13 residues. Trimming pared 6 bases from V and 6 bases from J, leaving 12 bases between. The DNA of the CDR3 is TGTGCCAGCAGCCAGGGAGAAGGTCAGCCCCAGCATTTT. The encoded protein is CASSQGEGQPQHF.

The V gene is TRBV7-2, the J gene TRBJ2-3; D unresolved. Looked up from germline, CDR1 is SGHTA and CDR2 is FQGNSA. The CDR3 is 14 residues long. Trimming left V 5 bases short and J 4 bases short, with 13 bases between. The CDR3 DNA is TGTGCCAGCAGCCCGGACCGCCTGCCAGATACGCAGTATTTT. Protein: CASSPDRLPDTQYF. The whole variable domain, remainder taken from reference TRBV7-2 and TRBJ2-3, is GAGVSQSPSNKVTEKGKDVELRCDPISGHTALYWYRQSLGQGLEFLIYFQGNSAPDKSGLPSDRFSAERTGGSVSTLTIQRTQQEDSAVYLCASSPDRLPDTQYFGPGTRLTVL.

The chain is built from TRBV7-2 and TRBJ2-1; possibly TRBD1 or TRBD2 for D (5 bases each). Germline lookup yields CDR1 SGHTA and CDR2 FQGNSA. Trimming left V 3 bases short and J 14 bases short, with 14 bases between. This CDR3 is 12 amino acids long. The CDR3 DNA sequence: TGTGCCAGCAGCTTTCCAGGGACCAGAAAGTTCTTC. It yields the protein CASSFPGTRKFF.

The chain has TRBV6-5 and TRBJ1-3; unclear D gene. Per the germline V gene, CDR1 is MNHEY and CDR2 is SVGAGI. The ends were cut back, 0 bases at V and 6 bases at J, with 21 bases in the middle. This CDR3 has 18 residues. CDR3 amino acids: CASSYSSGSGRRSNTIYF. Here the CDR3 DNA reads TGTGCCAGCAGTTACTCGAGTGGCTCAGGCAGAAGATCAAACACCATATATTTT.

This clonotype has just a few counts. V gene TRBV5-1 combines with J gene TRBJ1-2; 7 bases map to TRBD1. This CDR3 is built from 14 residues. Trimming cost V 6 bases and J 2 bases; bases outside gene matches: 7. Germline V gene lookup returns CDR1 SGHRS and CDR2 YFSETQ. DNA for the CDR3: TGCGCCAGCACCCAGGGGGGACGGAACTATGGCTACACCTTC. Translation: CASTQGGRNYGYTF.

The V and J genes are TRBV27 and TRBJ2-3; 11 bases fit TRBD2. Per the germline V gene, CDR1 is MNHEY and CDR2 is SMNVEV (reference sequence). The trim removed 8 bases at V and 4 bases at J, leaving 5 bases unmatched. CDR3 length: 14 residues. In DNA, the CDR3 is TGTGCCAGCCGTAGCGGGGGGGCTTCAGATACGCAGTATTTT. Translated: CASRSGGASDTQYF.

This clonotype has only a few counts. The V call is TRBV2, the J call TRBJ2-3; D is possibly TRBD2 (6 bases). The germline CDR1 and CDR2 sequences are SNHLY and FYNNEI. Trimming took off 7 bases at V and 5 bases at J, with 16 bases between the two ends. The CDR3 has 14 residues. CDR3 sequence (DNA): TGTGCCAGCACTCGGGGCGGGGAGGTAGATACGCAGTATTTT. It translates to CASTRGGEVDTQYF.

This clonotype was counted ten times or more. The rearrangement uses TRBV4-2 and TRBJ1-1, with D possibly matching TRBD1 (5 bases). CDR1 is LGHNA and CDR2 is YNFKEQ in the germline V gene. There are 18 residues in the CDR3. V lost 0 bases to trimming and J lost 2 bases, with 19 bases between them. CDR3 region: CASSQDERATGLNTEAFF. CDR3 nucleotides: TGTGCCAGCAGCCAAGATGAGCGGGCTACAGGTCTTAACACTGAAGCTTTCTTT.

Many counts were recorded for this clonotype. The chain carries TRBV27 and TRBJ1-5; D ambiguous. V lost 3 bases and J lost 7, with 10 bases in between. This CDR3 has 13 amino acids. In germline, CDR1 is MNHEY, CDR2 SMNVEV (reference sequence). The CDR3 loop is CASSFRGEQPQHF. Here the CDR3 DNA reads TGTGCCAGCAGTTTCCGGGGAGAACAGCCCCAGCATTTT.

This clonotype was observed a handful of times. V is TRBV4-1 and J is TRBJ2-4; D unresolved. Germline V gene lookup returns CDR1 MGHRA and CDR2 YSYEKL. V was clipped by 3 bases and J by 5 bases, with 14 bases between them. This CDR3 contains 15 residues. CDR3 in DNA: TGCGCCAGCAGCCAGGGTCTGAATGCCGAAAACATTCAGTACTTC. Translating gives CASSQGLNAENIQYF.

In this sample, this clonotype turned up many times. The chain employs TRBV28 and TRBJ1-1; 9 bases are shared with TRBD1. Germline V gene data show CDR1 as MDHEN and CDR2 as SYDVKM. Trimming cost V 8 bases and J 6 bases; bases outside gene matches: 7. The CDR3 length is 13 residues. In nucleotides, the CDR3 is TGTGCCAGCGGGACAGGGTGGAAATCTGAAGCTTTCTTT. It translates to CASGTGWKSEAFF.

This clonotype was found a few times. The chain carries TRBV12-3 or TRBV12-4 and TRBJ2-5, with a weak D call TRBD1 (6 bases). Trimming cost V 6 bases and J 9 bases, with 14 bases left between them. This CDR3 is 12 amino acids long. DNA of the CDR3: TGTGCCAGCAGCCGGAACAGGGTCGCCCAGTACTTC. Protein product: CASSRNRVAQYF.

Ten or more counts support this clonotype. This chain joins TRBV7-2 and TRBJ2-4; no firm D call. Germline V gene lookup returns CDR1 SGHTA and CDR2 FQGNSA. Trimming removed 6 bases at V and 0 bases at J, with 12 bases between. The CDR3 is 15 residues long. CDR3 in amino acids: CASSYQPLAKNIQYF. The CDR3 DNA is TGTGCCAGCAGTTACCAGCCCTTAGCCAAAAACATTCAGTACTTC.

This clonotype was recorded at least ten times. The chain employs TRBV7-2 and TRBJ2-5, with a weak D call TRBD2 (6 bases). This CDR3 region has 14 residues. Per germline, CDR1 SGHTA and CDR2 FQGNSA. The germline V and J ends were trimmed by 4 bases and 2 bases, with 11 bases remaining between them. The chain's CDR3 is CASSSSGTQETQYF. DNA for the CDR3: TGTGCCAGCAGCTCATCCGGGACTCAAGAGACCCAGTACTTC.

The chain uses TRBV20-1 and TRBJ1-6; 8 bases agree with TRBD1. From germline, CDR1 is DFQATT and CDR2 SNEGSKA (reference sequence). This CDR3 is built from 15 residues. Trimming cost V 0 bases and J 10 bases; bases outside gene matches: 8. CDR3 amino acids: CSARDSGGAGSPLHF. For the CDR3, the DNA is TGCAGTGCTAGAGATTCAGGGGGCGCAGGGTCACCCCTCCACTTT.

In its sample, this clonotype was seen a few times. This chain uses TRBV5-1 with TRBJ1-4, with D possibly matching TRBD1 (6 bases). The CDR3 covers 14 residues. Germline V CDR1 and CDR2: SGHRS, YFSETQ. Trimming stripped 2 bases from V and 9 bases from J, with 14 bases between. CDR3 bases: TGCGCCAGCAGCTTCACAGGGAGGTTGCAAAAACTGTTTTTT. It encodes CASSFTGRLQKLFF. The whole variable domain, filled in from reference TRBV5-1 and TRBJ1-4, reads KAGVTQTPRYLIKTRGQQVTLSCSPISGHRSVSWYQQTPGQGLQFLFEYFSETQRNKGNFPGRFSGRQFSNSRSEMNVSTLELGDSALYLCASSFTGRLQKLFFGSGTQLSVL.

In this sample, this clonotype turned up a few times. This chain uses TRBV5-1 with TRBJ1-1, with D perhaps matching TRBD1 (5 bases). Trimming took 4 bases from V and 4 from J, leaving 23 bases between them. Germline V lookup: CDR1 SGHRS, CDR2 YFSETQ. This CDR3 contains 17 residues. This chain's CDR3 is CASSQPYSTAQVTEAFF. The CDR3, as DNA: TGCGCCAGCAGCCAACCCTATTCGACAGCCCAGGTCACTGAAGCTTTCTTT.

This chain links TRBV6-2 or TRBV6-3 with TRBJ1-1, with D unclear. The germline V gene has CDR1 MNHEY and CDR2 SVGEGT. The V gene lost 7 bases and the J gene lost 8 bases, with 23 bases spanning the gap. The length of the CDR3 is 15 residues. CDR3 nucleotide sequence: TGTGCCAGCATCCCGGGGAGGGCCTACCGCGAAGAAGCTTTCTTT. Its translation: CASIPGRAYREEAFF.

This clonotype was counted only a few times. The CDR3 reads CASSLWQETQYF. The CDR3, as DNA: TGTGCCAGCAGTTTATGGCAAGAGACCCAGTACTTC. V gene TRBV12-3 or TRBV12-4 combines with J gene TRBJ2-5, with D unresolved. V was shortened by 2 bases and J by 2 bases, with 3 bases between the two germline ends. The CDR3 is 12 amino acids.